The T cell receptor beta chain under discussion was sequenced for a study of T cell responses to AZD1222 COVID-19 vaccine. Findings and limits, study-wide: Once two AZD1222 doses were given, Spike-specific TCR breadth and depth went up. Targeting of unmutated variant regions was reportedly seen in nearly half of spike-specific TCRs. Only after the peak T cell response were repertoires sampled.

Germline CDR1 is SGHTA and CDR2 is FQGNSA. The CDR3 covers 15 residues. V was clipped by 3 bases and J by 3 bases; unmatched bases: 2. Sequencing used immunoSEQ multiplex PCR; TCRdb keeps in-frame clones, though not all of them. Of 120,000 to 150,000 clones detected, roughly nine tenths appear once; the ten largest clones hold approximately 1.6%. As for this clone: Its matching antigen is unknown.

The specimen was peripheral blood, collected 28 days after the second AZD1222 dose. The rearrangement joins TRBV7-2 to TRBJ2-3; TRBD2 agrees at 11 bases. The receptor's source is an adult who received the AZD1222 COVID-19 vaccine. The CDR3 bases are TGTGCCAGCAGCTTTAGCGGGAGGGCGACAGATACGCAGTATTTT. Translated, it gives CASSFSGRATDTQYF.